Each of the 14 T cell receptor beta chains below was sequenced from the same sample in a study of shared clonotypes between healthy human individuals. Sequencing used immunoSEQ multiplex PCR; TCRdb keeps in-frame clones, though not all of them. The profile covers around 500,000 clones, with about 78% appearing a single time and about 12% taken by the ten largest. Specimen: PBMCs. The receptor set was obtained from a woman between 35 and 50 years old in good health. Some clones in this sample may be carry-over from other donors' samples.

The V and J genes are TRBV18 and TRBJ1-5; D unclear. V dropped 6 bases and J dropped 7 bases, with 13 bases sitting between them. CDR1 is KGHSH and CDR2 is LQKENI in the germline V gene. This CDR3 region has 13 residues. The CDR3 loop reads CASSPDQDQPQHF. CDR3 DNA: TGTGCCAGCTCGCCAGACCAGGACCAGCCCCAGCATTTT. Complete variable domain (other parts from reference TRBV18 and TRBJ1-5): NAGVMQNPRHLVRRRGQEARLRCSPMKGHSHVYWYRQLPEEGLKFMVYLQKENIIDESGMPKERFSAEFPKEGPSILRIQQVVRGDSAAYFCASSPDQDQPQHFGDGTRLSIL.

The chain is built from TRBV6-1 and TRBJ1-2, with 8 bases fitting TRBD1. Germline-derived CDR1 and CDR2 are MNHNS and SASEGT. The CDR3 covers 14 residues. Germline trimming cut 2 bases from V and 3 bases from J; bases unmatched to any gene: 2. CDR3 coding DNA: TGTGCCAGCAGTGAAACGGACAGGGACTATGGCTACACCTTC. Its translation: CASSETDRDYGYTF.

The chain has TRBV9 and TRBJ2-5; maybe TRBD2 (6 bases). This CDR3 contains 18 residues. The germline CDR1 and CDR2 sequences are SGDLS and YYNGEE. Trimming removed 0 bases at V and 1 base at J, with 19 bases between. CDR3 in amino acids: CASSVGGRSRRSQETQYF. In DNA, the CDR3 is TGTGCCAGCAGCGTAGGGGGGAGGAGCCGGCGCTCCCAAGAGACCCAGTACTTC.

This sequence joins TRBV5-1 and TRBJ2-7; 9 bases are shared with TRBD2. Germline CDR1 reads SGHRS; CDR2 reads YFSETQ. This CDR3 comprises 16 residues. The V segment lost 0 bases and the J segment 5 bases; nucleotides outside the gene matches: 9. The CDR3 loop reads CASSLARLAGNDEQYF. The CDR3 bases are TGCGCCAGCAGCTTGGCTCGCCTAGCGGGAAATGACGAGCAGTACTTC.

This clone was seen just once. V usage is TRBV19 and J usage is TRBJ1-4, with TRBD1 matching 7 bases. V lost 5 bases, J lost 9 bases, and 6 bases stayed unmatched. Germline CDR1 LNHDA, CDR2 SQIVND (reference sequence). The CDR3 sequence is 13 residues long. The DNA of the CDR3 is TGTGCCAGTAGTTTTGGGGGACAGCAAAAACTGTTTTTT. Its protein is CASSFGGQQKLFF.

V gene TRBV7-8 combines with J gene TRBJ1-5; TRBD1 matches 8 bases. V trimming: 1 base; J trimming: 7 bases; junction bases outside the gene matches: 6. The CDR3 is 15 amino acids. Germline loops: CDR1 SGHVS, CDR2 FQNEAQ. The CDR3 coding sequence is TGTGCCAGCAGCTTAGGGACAGGGACCGGACAGCCCCAGCATTTT. Amino acids: CASSLGTGTGQPQHF.

This clone was seen only once. This may stem from a read error, because a much larger clone lies one nucleotide away. The chain uses TRBV5-6 and TRBJ2-7; 9 bases line up with TRBD2. The CDR3 length is 16 residues. The germline gives CDR1 SGHDT, CDR2 YYEEEE. The V gene end was trimmed by 4 bases and the J gene end by 6 bases; junction bases not matched to a gene: 14. CDR3 coding DNA: TGTGCCAGCAGCCGGGGGACCGGGACTAGCTTTTCCGAGCAGTACTTC. This encodes CASSRGTGTSFSEQYF.

The gene calls are TRBV6-5 and TRBJ2-7; 11 bases line up with TRBD2. The trim removed 4 bases at V and 5 bases at J, leaving 7 bases unmatched. Germline values: CDR1 MNHEY, CDR2 SVGAGI. The CDR3 sequence is 15 residues long. Here the CDR3 reads CASSLIAGGPNEQYF. The CDR3 DNA follows: TGTGCCAGCAGTTTAATAGCGGGAGGGCCCAACGAGCAGTACTTC.

The V gene is TRBV5-4, the J gene TRBJ2-5; 8 bases align to TRBD1. The CDR3 extends over 15 amino acids. CDR1 is SGHNT, CDR2 YYREEE, per germline (reference sequence). J gave up 3 bases and V 5 bases, and 9 bases lay outside the gene matches. The CDR3 DNA is TGTGCCAGCAGACGTGGCGGACAGGGAGAAGAGACCCAGTACTTC. Residues: CASRRGGQGEETQYF.

This clone came up once. CDR3 sequence reads: CASSPPGSGLQETQYF. The CDR3 DNA is TGTGCCAGCAGTCCCCCCGGGTCGGGTCTACAAGAGACCCAGTACTTC. The chain carries TRBV25-1 and TRBJ2-5; D not resolved. The germline gives CDR1 MGHDK, CDR2 SYGVNS. The CDR3 runs to 16 residues. V was cut by 5 bases and J by 2 bases, with 18 bases left in between.

J is TRBJ1-5 and V is TRBV5-1; 9 bases align to TRBD1. The length of the CDR3 is 15 residues. The V segment lost 4 bases and the J segment 3 bases; nucleotides outside the gene matches: 5. CDR1 is SGHRS and CDR2 is YFSETQ in the germline V gene. CDR3 protein: CASSTTGGNNQPQHF. Written as DNA, the CDR3 is TGCGCCAGCAGCACCACAGGGGGCAACAATCAGCCCCAGCATTTT.

This chain uses TRBV27 with TRBJ1-1; D ambiguous. The V end was cut by 3 bases, the J end by 2 bases, with 10 bases between. The CDR3 runs to 14 residues. Germline CDR1 MNHEY, CDR2 SMNVEV (reference sequence). The CDR3 DNA reads as TGTGCCAGCAGTTTGGGCAGAAGCAACACTGAAGCTTTCTTT. It encodes CASSLGRSNTEAFF.

The chain recombines TRBV11-1 with TRBJ1-1; 7 positions agree with TRBD1. There are 13 residues in the CDR3. The V segment lost 6 bases and the J segment 5 bases; nucleotides outside the gene matches: 6. Looked up from germline, CDR1 is SGHAT and CDR2 is FQDESV (reference sequence). The CDR3 nucleotides read TGTGCCAGCAGACCAGGGGGGGTAACTGAAGCTTTCTTT. This encodes CASRPGGVTEAFF.

This clone appeared a few times. This sequence joins TRBV4-3 and TRBJ2-7, with D possibly matching TRBD1 (6 bases). V lost 0 bases, J lost 2 bases, and 11 bases lay in between. The CDR3 is 15 residues long. From germline, CDR1 is LGHNA and CDR2 YSLEER. CDR3 nucleotide sequence: TGCGCCAGCAGCCAAGATTGGGACAAGGCCTACGAGCAGTACTTC. It yields the protein CASSQDWDKAYEQYF.